This entry lists 19 T cell receptor beta chains sequenced from one sample in a study of blood T cells in healthy people across ages. PCR was performed a second time for 7 to 11 cycles using a sample-barcoded 5' primer and a J-beta primer mix. TCRdb itself ran the 5' RACE reads through MiXCR, one entry per CDR3 protein. The table shows roughly 700,000 distinct CDR3 sequences, with roughly 25% occurring only once. The same data also went into a second study, on T cells of mothers and their children.

The material sequenced was blood. All receptors come from a boy between 10 and 17 years old in good health.

The chain uses TRBV9 and TRBJ2-1; D is tentatively TRBD1 or TRBD2 (7 bases each). Germline loops: CDR1 SGDLS, CDR2 YYNGEE. V lost 4 bases and J lost 6, with 20 bases in between. The CDR3 totals 16 residues. DNA for the CDR3: TGTGCCAGCAGCCCTTGGGGGAGGGGGCCATCCAATGAGCAGTTCTTC. It translates to CASSPWGRGPSNEQFF.

This chain uses TRBV6-5 with TRBJ2-5; TRBD1 might be the D (6 bases). This CDR3 region has 16 residues. V was trimmed by 4 bases and J by 5 bases, leaving 20 bases between them. Germline CDR1 reads MNHEY; CDR2 reads SVGAGI. Written as DNA, the CDR3 is TGTGCCAGCAGTTCCTCGGGCAGGGGTCCCGGCGAGACCCAGTACTTC. Translating gives CASSSSGRGPGETQYF.

The table lists this clonotype with a few counts. V and J are TRBV5-1 and TRBJ2-5, with 9 bases lining up with TRBD1. CDR3 length equals 13 residues. The V gene's germline CDR1 is SGHRS and CDR2 YFSETQ. V lost 5 bases and J lost 4; bases outside the gene matches: 3. Here the CDR3 DNA reads TGCGCCAGCAGAACGACAGGGGGAGAGACCCAGTACTTC. Translated, it gives CASRTTGGETQYF. Supplemented by reference TRBV5-1 and TRBJ2-5, the full variable domain reads KAGVTQTPRYLIKTRGQQVTLSCSPISGHRSVSWYQQTPGQGLQFLFEYFSETQRNKGNFPGRFSGRQFSNSRSEMNVSTLELGDSALYLCASRTTGGETQYFGPGTRLLVL.

This clonotype has just a few counts. The chain has TRBV12-3 or TRBV12-4 and TRBJ2-3; D is possibly TRBD2 (5 bases). This CDR3 region has 15 residues. V lost 5 bases and J lost 2, with 14 bases in between. CDR3 region: CASSPLSGYTDTQYF. Written as DNA, the CDR3 is TGTGCCAGCAGTCCCCTCTCGGGGTACACAGATACGCAGTATTTT.

This clonotype was seen only a few times. V usage is TRBV4-3 and J usage is TRBJ2-3; TRBD2 matches at 8 bases. The trim removed 0 bases at V and 1 base at J, leaving 6 bases unmatched. The CDR3 is 17 amino acids. Germline V gives CDR1 LGHNA, CDR2 YSLEER. The CDR3, as DNA: TGCGCCAGCAGCCAAGATTGGGGAGCGGGGGGCACAGATACGCAGTATTTT. Its translation: CASSQDWGAGGTDTQYF.

The genes are TRBV20-1 and TRBJ2-1; 7 nucleotides match TRBD1. In germline, CDR1 is DFQATT, CDR2 SNEGSKA (reference sequence). The CDR3 runs 15 residues. J was trimmed by 0 bases and V by 0 bases; bases with no gene match: 2. In DNA form, the CDR3 reads TGCAGTGCTAGAGAGGGACAGAGCTCCTACAATGAGCAGTTCTTC. It translates to CSAREGQSSYNEQFF.

This clonotype has only a few counts. This chain uses TRBV15 with TRBJ1-4; 7 nucleotides line up with TRBD1. This CDR3 is 18 amino acids long. Germline CDR1 reads LNHNV; CDR2 reads YYDKDF (reference sequence). Losses at the gene ends were 3 bases for V and 3 bases for J; bases not matched to a gene: 13. The CDR3 nucleotides are TGTGCCACCAGCAGTGGTCCGGGACAGAGGCCCTCTAATGAAAAACTGTTTTTT. This codes for CATSSGPGQRPSNEKLFF.

This clonotype was found a few times. This chain links TRBV10-3 with TRBJ2-1; 9 nucleotides line up with TRBD2. This CDR3 is 14 amino acids long. After removal of 8 bases from V and 7 bases from J, the junction contained 9 bases not matched to a gene. CDR1 is ENHRY, CDR2 SYGVKD, per germline. The CDR3 is CAISIAGVGNEQFF. In DNA, the CDR3 is TGTGCCATCTCCATAGCGGGAGTAGGTAATGAGCAGTTCTTC.

The chain carries TRBV20-1 and TRBJ2-3; TRBD1 matches 9 bases. V was pared by 5 bases and J by 5 bases, with 8 bases of the junction left unmatched. Germline V lookup: CDR1 DFQATT, CDR2 SNEGSKA (reference sequence). This CDR3 region has 14 residues. Here the CDR3 reads CSADKQGARDTQYF. The DNA of the CDR3 is TGCAGTGCTGATAAACAGGGGGCACGAGATACGCAGTATTTT.

V is TRBV7-8 and J is TRBJ1-1, with 7 bases identical to TRBD1. The ends lost 2 bases at V and 4 bases at J; junction bases unmatched: 4. There are 14 residues in the CDR3. Germline V gene lookup returns CDR1 SGHVS and CDR2 FQNEAQ. The CDR3 spells CASSLRDSPTEAFF. Written as DNA, the CDR3 is TGTGCCAGCAGCTTACGGGACAGTCCCACTGAAGCTTTCTTT.

Turning to this clonotype: An end of the junction does not agree with germline; a read error may underlie this. The chain is built from TRBV28 and TRBJ2-7; D is possibly TRBD1 (6 bases). This CDR3 has 16 amino acids. Germline V lookup: CDR1 MDHEN, CDR2 SYDVKM. The CDR3 protein is CASRFAGDLTAYEQYF. In nucleotides, the CDR3 is TGTGCCAGCAGGTTCGCAGGGGACCTTACCGCCTACGAGCAGTACTTT.

This clonotype was seen a few times. This chain connects TRBV27 to TRBJ2-2; D is unclear. This CDR3 has 15 amino acids. The germline V and J ends were trimmed by 3 bases and 2 bases, with 10 bases remaining between them. The V gene's germline CDR1 is MNHEY and CDR2 SMNVEV (reference sequence). CDR3 bases: TGTGCCAGCAGTTTCCGGACCCCAAACACCGGGGAGCTGTTTTTT. Translating it yields CASSFRTPNTGELFF.

This clonotype was seen only a few times. The chain has TRBV20-1 and TRBJ2-5; 8 nucleotides match TRBD2. The end of the DNA aligns better with TRBJ2-7, so the J call may be wrong. Per the germline V gene, CDR1 is DFQATT and CDR2 is SNEGSKA (reference sequence). There are 18 residues in the CDR3. For the CDR3, the DNA is TGCAGTGCCACATCGGGACAACTACTAGCGGTAACCTCCTACGAGCAGTACTTC. Translation gives CSATSGQLLAVTSYEQYF.

The CDR3 protein is CASSWPPGLAGLQETQYF. For the CDR3, the DNA is TGCGCCAGCAGCTGGCCTCCGGGACTAGCGGGACTACAAGAGACCCAGTACTTC. This chain joins TRBV5-1 and TRBJ2-5; 13 bases are shared with TRBD2. With V trimmed by 3 bases and J by 2 bases, 10 bases remained unmatched. The germline V gene encodes CDR1 SGHRS and CDR2 YFSETQ. The CDR3 runs 18 residues.

This sequence joins TRBV4-1 and TRBJ2-4; 7 bases match TRBD1. Germline assignment: CDR1 MGHRA and CDR2 YSYEKL. V gave up 4 bases and J gave up 8 bases; unmatched junction bases: 8. This CDR3 comprises 14 residues. DNA for the CDR3: TGCGCCAGCAGCCGACCTGACAGGGCGGACATTCAGTACTTC. It codes for CASSRPDRADIQYF.

This clonotype turned up a few times. The CDR3, as DNA: TGTGCCAGCAGAAGAACGGGGGGCCATCAGATGGCAGATACGCAGTATTTT. It is translated as CASRRTGGHQMADTQYF. This chain uses TRBV9 with TRBJ2-3, with TRBD2 as a possible D gene (7 bases). Between the trimmed V and J ends, which lost 5 bases and 4 bases, there was a span of 23 bases. Per the germline V gene, CDR1 is SGDLS and CDR2 is YYNGEE. CDR3 length: 17 amino acids. Full variable domain (outside the CDR3, taken from reference TRBV9 and TRBJ2-3): DSGVTQTPKHLITATGQRVTLRCSPRSGDLSVYWYQQSLDQGLQFLIQYYNGEERAKGNILERFSAQQFPDLHSELNLSSLELGDSALYFCASRRTGGHQMADTQYFGPGTRLTVL.

This clonotype has more than one count but fewer than ten. The V gene is TRBV10-3, the J gene TRBJ1-4; weak D call: TRBD1 (5 bases). There are 13 residues in the CDR3. Deletions cut 5 bases from V and 6 bases from J, with 10 bases between. Per germline, CDR1 ENHRY and CDR2 SYGVKD. CDR3 residues: CAISQGEYEKLFF. The CDR3 DNA sequence: TGTGCCATCAGTCAGGGAGAGTATGAAAAACTGTTTTTT.

In its sample, this clonotype was seen a few times. This may stem from a read error, because a much larger clone lies one nucleotide away. CDR3 nucleotide sequence: TGCAGCGTTGTGGGGGCCTACGAGCAGTACTTC. It yields the protein CSVVGAYEQYF. The genes are TRBV29-1 and TRBJ2-7; D is perhaps TRBD1 or TRBD2 (5 bases each). The germline V gene has CDR1 SQVTM and CDR2 ANQGSEA. The CDR3 consists of 11 residues. Trimming cost V 4 bases and J 2 bases, with 6 bases left between them.

The chain's CDR3 is CASSDTGVGEQFF. In nucleotides, the CDR3 is TGTGCCAGCAGCGATACAGGGGTCGGTGAGCAGTTCTTC. V gene TRBV9 combines with J gene TRBJ2-1; 7 bases match TRBD1. Trimming cost V 3 bases and J 9 bases; bases outside gene matches: 6. The CDR3 loop spans 13 amino acids. From germline, CDR1 is SGDLS and CDR2 YYNGEE. Using reference TRBV9 and TRBJ2-1 for the parts outside the CDR3, the full variable domain is DSGVTQTPKHLITATGQRVTLRCSPRSGDLSVYWYQQSLDQGLQFLIQYYNGEERAKGNILERFSAQQFPDLHSELNLSSLELGDSALYFCASSDTGVGEQFFGPGTRLTVL.